This T cell receptor (beta chain) emerged from a study of blood T cells in healthy people across ages. Study conclusions and caveats: While age rose, TCR beta diversity per million T cells dropped in a roughly linear way. No one knew whether donors had CMV, which possibly confounded expanded clonotype changes.

This CDR3 spans 16 amino acids. In germline, CDR1 is SEHNR, CDR2 FQNEAQ (reference sequence). V lost 3 bases, J lost 4 bases, and 4 bases stayed unmatched. Comment on this clonotype: No antigen is known for it.

It was with a sample-barcoded 5' primer and a J-beta primer mix that a second PCR of roughly 6 to 12 cycles was run. Every cDNA molecule carried a tag from a template-switch adaptor bearing 12 random nucleotides. All samples yielded 2.5 million or more CDR3-containing paired-end reads. TCRdb processed the 5' RACE reads anew with MiXCR; each CDR3 protein has one entry. The data show approximately 730,000 distinct CDR3 sequences, with about 53% seen just once and around 41% held by the top ten. This TCR was sampled from a man aged 80 or over in good health. Sequenced sample: blood. The chain employs TRBV7-9 and TRBJ2-1; 12 positions match TRBD2. The CDR3 here is CASSLTSGRSYNEQFF. The CDR3 nucleotides read TGTGCCAGCAGCTTGACTAGCGGGAGATCTTACAATGAGCAGTTCTTC.